A selection of T cell receptor beta chains follows, all from one sample in a study of cytomegalovirus exposure and HLA in healthy donors. Here immunoSEQ multiplex PCR was the method, and the copy in TCRdb shows in-frame clones only, minus some. The sample has hundreds of thousands of clones, 77% seen once. Sequencing was done on a sample of PBMCs. The origin of the receptors is a woman aged 60-75 years in good health and CMV-seropositive. Both conserved end residues are trimmed from each CDR3. A row's size may be missing; if present it is once, few, many or a size class.

v_gene	abundance	len	j_gene	CDR3aa
TRBV30	.	11	TRBJ1-2	AWTNGGTGGYT
TRBV4-3	.	12	TRBJ2-7	ASSHTSAYYEQY
TRBV6-1	.	11	TRBJ1-2	ASAVGTSGGYT
TRBV4-2	.	17	TRBJ2-3	ASSQDLATGDFSTDTQY
TRBV7-9	.	13	TRBJ1-3	ASSTLGPRGNTIY
TRBV11-2	.	13	TRBJ2-2	ASSSGLVGTGELF
TRBV5-6	.	13	TRBJ2-5	ASSSLEGRTQTQY
TRBV25-1	few	12	TRBJ2-2	ASSEQGDTGELF
TRBV5-4	.	14	TRBJ1-1	ASSLYRDVMNTEAF
TRBV9	once	11	TRBJ2-3	ASSPQGADTQY
TRBV28	.	10	TRBJ2-7	ASRTQPNEQY
TRBV27	.	14	TRBJ2-1	ASTALTSGGAREQF
TRBV6-1	.	15	TRBJ2-1	ASSELWGGLAGDEQF
TRBV5-4	few	13	TRBJ1-1	ASSLGNSVNTEAF
TRBV12-5	.	13	TRBJ2-3	ASARGAGYTDTQY
TRBV6-5	.	12	TRBJ1-2	ASRRDTGPYGYT
TRBV6-1	.	14	TRBJ2-3	ASSDIGRAGTDTQY